Shown below are 19 T cell receptor beta chains from a single sample sequenced in a study of T-cell reconstitution after alpha-beta-depleted transplantation in children. For TCRbeta, the library was prepared with unique molecular identifiers. MiXCR, applied by TCRdb to the PCR reads, yields one record per CDR3 protein. The sample has about 420,000 distinct CDR3 sequences; around 15% are singletons. The sequences come from PBMCs, mostly from graft donor cells, collected 360 days after TCRalphabeta/CD19-depleted stem cell transplant. The receptors here all came from a boy under two years old who had a stem cell transplant for Wiskott-Aldrich syndrome, so the T cells may come from the graft donor.

This clonotype was counted between two and nine times. The chain couples TRBV5-1 to TRBJ2-1; 12 bases agree with TRBD2. The trim removed 0 bases at V and 8 bases at J, leaving 6 bases unmatched. The CDR3 length is 16 residues. The germline V gene has CDR1 SGHRS and CDR2 YFSETQ. The CDR3 sequence: CASSLGLAGGPDEQFF. CDR3 DNA sequence: TGCGCCAGCAGCTTGGGGCTAGCGGGGGGGCCGGATGAGCAGTTCTTC.

This clonotype has more than one count but fewer than ten. This chain connects TRBV5-5 to TRBJ2-5, with 10 positions matching TRBD1. The CDR3 is made up of 16 amino acids. V gave up 3 bases and J gave up 5 bases; unmatched junction bases: 10. From germline, CDR1 is SGHKS and CDR2 YYEKEE (reference sequence). The CDR3 DNA follows: TGTGCCAGCAGCTCAAGGACAGGGGGGGTCCAGGAGACCCAGTACTTC. Its protein is CASSSRTGGVQETQYF.

This clonotype turned up a few times. The chain combines TRBV7-8 with TRBJ2-7, with D possibly being TRBD1 (6 bases). Trimming cost V 5 bases and J 0 bases, with 17 bases left between them. The CDR3 has 16 amino acids. Germline-derived CDR1 and CDR2 are SGHVS and FQNEAQ. The CDR3 sequence: CASSQGLGRGSYEQYF. CDR3 coding DNA: TGTGCCAGCAGCCAAGGCCTGGGCAGGGGCTCCTACGAGCAGTACTTC.

The rearrangement links TRBV5-1 to TRBJ2-4, with 7 bases aligning to TRBD1. Unmatched junction bases numbered 13, after V lost 3 bases and J lost 7 bases. Germline V lookup: CDR1 SGHRS, CDR2 YFSETQ. CDR3 length: 16 amino acids. CDR3 sequence: CASSWTSGTENNIQYF. CDR3 coding DNA: TGCGCCAGCAGCTGGACTTCAGGGACAGAAAACAACATTCAGTACTTC.

The gene calls are TRBV7-9 and TRBJ2-1; tentative D call: TRBD2 (5 bases). From germline, CDR1 is SEHNR and CDR2 FQNEAQ (reference sequence). The CDR3 runs to 17 residues. V lost 5 bases and J lost 7, with 24 bases in between. The CDR3 sequence: CASSVGGLAGTGNEQFF. CDR3 nucleotide sequence: TGTGCCAGCAGCGTAGGAGGTTTAGCTGGTACTGGTAATGAGCAGTTCTTC.

The rearrangement links TRBV20-1 to TRBJ2-5; 7 bases are shared with TRBD1. The CDR3 has 12 amino acids. J gave up 5 bases and V 5 bases, and 5 bases lay outside the gene matches. Per germline, CDR1 DFQATT and CDR2 SNEGSKA (reference sequence). CDR3 protein: CSAARQGETQYF. DNA of the CDR3: TGCAGTGCTGCGAGACAGGGTGAGACCCAGTACTTC.

The table lists this clonotype with a few counts. The CDR3 DNA reads as TGCGCCAGCAGCTTGGAAACTAGCGGGGGGATCGCAGATACGCAGTATTTT. Encoded protein: CASSLETSGGIADTQYF. J is TRBJ2-3 and V is TRBV5-1; TRBD2 matches 12 bases. The germline V gene has CDR1 SGHRS and CDR2 YFSETQ. This CDR3 has 17 amino acids. V lost 0 bases and J lost 4; bases outside the gene matches: 6.

The rearrangement joins TRBV28 to TRBJ2-4, with no clear D. With 3 bases removed from V and 3 bases from J, the gap between germline ends came to 18 bases. Germline loops: CDR1 MDHEN, CDR2 SYDVKM. This CDR3 region has 17 residues. This CDR3 is CASSFNGVGVIKNIQYF. Here the CDR3 DNA reads TGTGCCAGCAGTTTTAACGGAGTAGGTGTAATCAAAAACATTCAGTACTTC.

Only a few counts were recorded for this clonotype. This chain connects TRBV12-3 or TRBV12-4 to TRBJ2-1, with 15 bases matching TRBD2. Trimming at V came to 1 base and at J to 7 bases, leaving 2 bases not matched to a gene. The CDR3 runs to 16 residues. CDR3 in amino acids: CASSLVGTSGRNEQFF. The CDR3, as DNA: TGTGCCAGCAGTTTAGTGGGGACTAGCGGGAGGAATGAGCAGTTCTTC.

The rearrangement joins TRBV29-1 to TRBJ1-2; maybe TRBD1 (5 bases). From germline, CDR1 is SQVTM and CDR2 ANQGSEA. This CDR3 is built from 12 residues. Trimming stripped 6 bases from V and 7 bases from J, with 15 bases between. CDR3 sequence: CSVKSWGSGYTF. For the CDR3, the DNA is TGCAGCGTCAAGTCATGGGGGTCTGGCTACACCTTC.

V usage is TRBV12-3 or TRBV12-4 and J usage is TRBJ1-4; 7 positions match TRBD1. This CDR3 has 14 residues. The V gene end was trimmed by 6 bases and the J gene end by 5 bases; junction bases not matched to a gene: 6. This CDR3 reads CASRGTGENEKLFF. The CDR3 DNA reads TGTGCCAGCAGGGGAACAGGGGAGAATGAAAAACTGTTTTTT.

CDR3 protein: CASRRDTGDEQFF. DNA of the CDR3: TGTGCCAGCCGGCGGGATACTGGCGATGAGCAGTTCTTC. The genes are TRBV7-2 and TRBJ2-1, with D possibly TRBD2 on 6 matching bases. Germline CDR1 reads SGHTA; CDR2 reads FQGNSA. V was clipped by 8 bases and J by 8 bases, with 16 bases between them. The CDR3 sequence is 13 residues long.

The chain has TRBV7-2 and TRBJ2-1; D ambiguous. The CDR3 runs to 15 residues. The V gene's germline CDR1 is SGHTA and CDR2 FQGNSA. Trimming removed 1 base from V and 4 bases from J, with 11 bases in between. CDR3 bases: TGTGCCAGCAGCTTAGAAATATCAGTTTACAATGAGCAGTTCTTC. Translated, it gives CASSLEISVYNEQFF.

V and J are TRBV4-2 and TRBJ2-1; 7 positions agree with TRBD2. Germline assignment: CDR1 LGHNA and CDR2 YNFKEQ. Unmatched junction bases numbered 10, after V lost 0 bases and J lost 8 bases. This CDR3 is built from 16 residues. CDR3 bases: TGTGCCAGCAGCCAAGATTTGGGATTAGCGGGTTATGAGCAGTTCTTC. Translating it yields CASSQDLGLAGYEQFF.

J is TRBJ2-1 and V is TRBV27; 7 bases fit TRBD1. This CDR3 comprises 14 residues. The junction had 3 bases not matched to a gene; V was cut back by 7 bases and J by 0 bases. Germline CDR1 and CDR2: MNHEY and SMNVEV (reference sequence). The CDR3 spells CASKQGNSYNEQFF. In nucleotides, the CDR3 is TGTGCCAGCAAACAGGGGAACTCCTACAATGAGCAGTTCTTC.

The chain employs TRBV5-5 and TRBJ2-1, with a tentative D call TRBD2 (5 bases). Trimming cost V 5 bases and J 0 bases, with 15 bases left between them. The CDR3 loop spans 16 amino acids. Germline V lookup: CDR1 SGHKS, CDR2 YYEKEE (reference sequence). The CDR3 loop reads CASREEGGYSYNEQFF. Here the CDR3 DNA reads TGTGCCAGCAGAGAAGAAGGCGGGTACTCCTACAATGAGCAGTTCTTC.

This clonotype has only a few counts. This rearrangement joins TRBV10-3 to TRBJ2-7, with a possible D match to TRBD2 (5 bases). Germline loops: CDR1 ENHRY, CDR2 SYGVKD. V dropped 0 bases and J dropped 2 bases, with 14 bases sitting between them. The CDR3 runs 16 residues. The CDR3 is CAISESPRGGAYEQYF. CDR3 DNA: TGTGCCATCAGTGAGTCCCCACGGGGTGGAGCCTACGAGCAGTACTTC.

This clonotype appeared a few times. The chain uses TRBV5-1 and TRBJ2-6; 9 bases are a match to TRBD2. In germline, CDR1 is SGHRS, CDR2 YFSETQ. After removal of 2 bases from V and 0 bases from J, the junction contained 3 bases not matched to a gene. The CDR3 has 17 residues. The CDR3 loop reads CASSFGSGGSGANVLTF. The CDR3 region has the DNA TGCGCCAGCAGCTTTGGTAGCGGGGGCTCTGGGGCCAACGTCCTGACTTTC.

The V gene is TRBV7-9, the J gene TRBJ2-5; a possible D gene is TRBD1 (5 bases). The germline V gene encodes CDR1 SEHNR and CDR2 FQNEAQ (reference sequence). Trimming shortened V by 3 bases and J by 4 bases, and 15 bases separated the two germline ends. The CDR3 contains 15 residues. CDR3 loop: CASSFGPPGRETQYF. CDR3 in DNA: TGTGCCAGCAGCTTTGGCCCCCCAGGGCGAGAGACCCAGTACTTC. The full variable domain, its missing parts supplied by reference TRBV7-9 and TRBJ2-5, is DTGVSQNPRHKITKRGQNVTFRCDPISEHNRLYWYRQTLGQGPEFLTYFQNEAQLEKSRLLSDRFSAERPKGSFSTLEIQRTEQGDSAMYLCASSFGPPGRETQYFGPGTRLLVL.